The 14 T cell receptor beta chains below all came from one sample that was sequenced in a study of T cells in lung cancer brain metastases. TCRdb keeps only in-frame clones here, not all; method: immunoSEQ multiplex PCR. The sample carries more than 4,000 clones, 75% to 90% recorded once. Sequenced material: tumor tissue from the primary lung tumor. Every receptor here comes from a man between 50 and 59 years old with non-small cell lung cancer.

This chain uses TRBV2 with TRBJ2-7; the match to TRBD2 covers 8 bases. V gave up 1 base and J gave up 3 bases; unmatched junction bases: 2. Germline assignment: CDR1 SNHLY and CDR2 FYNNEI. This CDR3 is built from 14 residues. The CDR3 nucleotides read TGTGCCAGCAGTGAAGGCGGGGGGAACTACGAGCAGTACTTC. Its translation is CASSEGGGNYEQYF.

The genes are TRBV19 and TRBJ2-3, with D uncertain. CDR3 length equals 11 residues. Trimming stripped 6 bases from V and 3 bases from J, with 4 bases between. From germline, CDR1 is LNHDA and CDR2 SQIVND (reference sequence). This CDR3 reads CASRGTDTQYF. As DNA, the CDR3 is TGTGCCAGTAGAGGGACAGATACGCAGTATTTT.

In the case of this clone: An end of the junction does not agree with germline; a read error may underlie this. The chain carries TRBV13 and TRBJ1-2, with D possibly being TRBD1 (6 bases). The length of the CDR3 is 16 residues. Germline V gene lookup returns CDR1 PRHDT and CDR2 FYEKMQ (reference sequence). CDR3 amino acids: CASSLGGRSSGYGYTF. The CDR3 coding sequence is TGTGCCAGCAGCCTAGGGGGGAGGTCATCTGGCTATGGCTACACCTTC.

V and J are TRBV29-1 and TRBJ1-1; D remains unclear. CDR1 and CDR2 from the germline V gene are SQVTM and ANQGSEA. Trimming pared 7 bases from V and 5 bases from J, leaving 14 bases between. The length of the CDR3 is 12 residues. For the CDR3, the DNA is TGCAGCGCTAGCCTGGAGAAGACTGAAGCTTTCTTT. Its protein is CSASLEKTEAFF.

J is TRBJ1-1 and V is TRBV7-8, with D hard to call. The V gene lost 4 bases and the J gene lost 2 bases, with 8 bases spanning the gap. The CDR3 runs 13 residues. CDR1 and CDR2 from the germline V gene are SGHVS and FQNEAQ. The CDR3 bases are TGTGCCAGCAGCTCCGCCCCCAACACTGAAGCTTTCTTT. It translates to CASSSAPNTEAFF.

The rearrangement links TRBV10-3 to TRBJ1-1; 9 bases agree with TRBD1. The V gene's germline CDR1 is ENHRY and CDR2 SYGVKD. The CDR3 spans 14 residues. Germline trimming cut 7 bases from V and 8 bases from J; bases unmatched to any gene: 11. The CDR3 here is CAIKTGQGSLEAFF. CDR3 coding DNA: TGTGCCATCAAAACAGGACAGGGGTCTTTAGAAGCTTTCTTT.

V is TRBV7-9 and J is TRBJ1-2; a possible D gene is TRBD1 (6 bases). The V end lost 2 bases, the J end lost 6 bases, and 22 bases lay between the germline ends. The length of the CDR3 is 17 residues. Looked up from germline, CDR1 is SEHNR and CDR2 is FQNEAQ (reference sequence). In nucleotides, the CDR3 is TGTGCCAGCAGCTTACCATTACAGGGAAATAGCGGAGATGGCTACACCTTC. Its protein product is CASSLPLQGNSGDGYTF. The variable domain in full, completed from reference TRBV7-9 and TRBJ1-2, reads DTGVSQNPRHKITKRGQNVTFRCDPISEHNRLYWYRQTLGQGPEFLTYFQNEAQLEKSRLLSDRFSAERPKGSFSTLEIQRTEQGDSAMYLCASSLPLQGNSGDGYTFGSGTRLTVV.

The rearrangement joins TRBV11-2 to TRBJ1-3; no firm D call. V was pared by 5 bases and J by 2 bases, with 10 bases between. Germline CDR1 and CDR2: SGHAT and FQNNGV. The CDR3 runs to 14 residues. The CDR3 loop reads CASSPVGAGNTIYF. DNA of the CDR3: TGTGCCAGCAGCCCCGTTGGGGCTGGAAACACCATATATTTT.

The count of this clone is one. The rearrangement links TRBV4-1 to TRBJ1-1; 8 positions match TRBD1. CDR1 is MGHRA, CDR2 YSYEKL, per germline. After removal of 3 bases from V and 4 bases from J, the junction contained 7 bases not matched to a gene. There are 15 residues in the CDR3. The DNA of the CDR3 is TGCGCCAGCAGCCACCCGGACAGGGCTGGCACTGAAGCTTTCTTT. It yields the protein CASSHPDRAGTEAFF.

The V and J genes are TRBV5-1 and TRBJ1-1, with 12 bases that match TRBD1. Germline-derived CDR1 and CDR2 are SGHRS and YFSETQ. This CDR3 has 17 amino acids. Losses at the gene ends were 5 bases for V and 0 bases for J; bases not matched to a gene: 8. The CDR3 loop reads CASRGGGTGGLNTEAFF. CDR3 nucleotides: TGCGCCAGCAGAGGTGGAGGGACAGGGGGCTTGAACACTGAAGCTTTCTTT.

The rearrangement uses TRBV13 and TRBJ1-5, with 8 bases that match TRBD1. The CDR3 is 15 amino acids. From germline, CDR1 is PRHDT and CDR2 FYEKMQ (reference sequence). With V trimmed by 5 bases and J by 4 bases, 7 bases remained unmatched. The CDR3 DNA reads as TGTGCCAGCAGCAGACGGGACAGGCCAAATCAGCCCCAGCATTTT. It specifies CASSRRDRPNQPQHF.

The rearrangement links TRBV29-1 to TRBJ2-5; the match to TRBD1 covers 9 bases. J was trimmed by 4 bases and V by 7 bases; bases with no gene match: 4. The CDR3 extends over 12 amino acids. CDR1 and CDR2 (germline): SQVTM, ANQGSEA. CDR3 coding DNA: TGCAGCGCGGGACAGGGAGTAGAGACCCAGTACTTC. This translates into CSAGQGVETQYF.

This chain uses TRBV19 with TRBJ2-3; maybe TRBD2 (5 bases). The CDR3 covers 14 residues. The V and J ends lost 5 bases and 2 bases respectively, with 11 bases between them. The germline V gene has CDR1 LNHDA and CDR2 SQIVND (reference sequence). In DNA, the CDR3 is TGTGCCAGTAGTGAGGGTCTAGCCACAGATACGCAGTATTTT. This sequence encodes CASSEGLATDTQYF. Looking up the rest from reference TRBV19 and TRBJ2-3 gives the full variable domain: DGGITQSPKYLFRKEGQNVTLSCEQNLNHDAMYWYRQDPGQGLRLIYYSQIVNDFQKGDIAEGYSVSREKKESFPLTVTSAQKNPTAFYLCASSEGLATDTQYFGPGTRLTVL.

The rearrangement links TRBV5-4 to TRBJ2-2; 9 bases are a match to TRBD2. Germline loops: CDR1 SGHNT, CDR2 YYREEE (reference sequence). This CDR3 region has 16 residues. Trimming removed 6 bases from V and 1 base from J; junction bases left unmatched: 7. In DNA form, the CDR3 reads TGTGCCAGCATCCCCCGAGCGGGAGGGAACACCGGGGAGCTGTTTTTT. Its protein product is CASIPRAGGNTGELFF.